This section outlines one TCR beta chain sequence together with its context. This clonotype was recorded a few times. Its antigen has not been determined. No base quality information exists; no much larger clone differs at one position. The sample originates from a study of identical twins (dated by TCRdb to 2016 to 2017). About the study as a whole: The study deep-sequenced TCR alpha and beta repertoires from monozygotic twins, unrelated adults of various ages and cord blood to test whether fetal clonotypes persist. To rule out contamination, the twin experiments were replicated at different times with different library preparation protocols. What the study reported, not specific to this receptor: In monozygotic twins, recombination models systematically underestimated out-of-frame TCR alpha sharing, but the models matched the sharing seen between unrelated individuals. Compared with coincidental sharing between unrelated individuals, out-of-frame TCR alpha sequences shared between twins showed an excess of sequences with low generation probability. Excess twin sharing in beta out-of-frame sequences was weaker because fewer shared sequences lowered the signal-to-noise ratio. Abundant cord blood beta clonotypes carried fewer insertions; young adult naive repertoires showed a weaker similar trend, while memory repertoires showed none. Zero-insertion analyses could be partly confounded by invariant T cells such as MAIT and iNKT, though diverse VJ usage argued against such confounding for most clonotypes. Because the same donors could not be followed over many years, the conclusions depended on cross-sectional statistical analysis.

Libraries were constructed by 5' RACE. The sequencer listed for this sample is Illumina HiSeq 2000. A universal primer binding site was introduced by template switching, and a unique molecular identifier was present in the final cDNA, enabling accurate counting of TCR cDNA molecules. Specific primers in the conserved constant-segment region were used to synthesize first-strand cDNA for TCR alpha and beta chains. To control for contamination, every cDNA library was double barcoded, receiving both a SMART-Mk sample barcode and Illumina barcodes. TruSeq adapter sequences and Illumina sample barcodes were added in two successive PCR steps. Sequencing of the TCR alpha and beta cDNA libraries was done on the Illumina HiSeq platform using custom primers. In the paper's pipeline: MiGEC was used to process raw reads and extract unique molecular identifiers, and MiXCR was used to find CDR3 positions. Recombination models were inferred per individual with the repgenHMM and IGoR tools using an EM algorithm. The tcR package in R was used for shared clonotype analysis, with sharing normalized by the product of cloneset sizes. Out-of-frame nonproductive sequences were analyzed to study raw recombination free of thymic and clonal selection effects. The raw public reads went through TCRdb reprocessing: fastp at Q25, MiXCR clone calling, in-frame beta chains kept. A single entry per CDR3 protein holds the most common genes and DNA from its merged rows. The V and J calls were not made by the authors but by TCRdb's processing. This sample has 1.5 million to 2 million distinct CDR3 sequences in its table, and more than 30% of those were observed once. 0.25% to 0.3% of the sample belongs to the ten largest clones.

Every donor was a healthy Caucasian. CDR1 and CDR2 are read off the germline V gene (reference sequence) as DFQATT and SNEGSKA. The CDR3, cysteine through phenylalanine, is 13 amino acids long. Only the CDR3 DNA stays, 39 bases, in frame from base 1. V lost 7 bases and J lost 1 base, and the count of bases not matched to a germline gene is 4. Sequencing was carried out using cord blood. The V and J segments used are TRBV20-1 and TRBJ2-3; TRBD2 agrees with 8 junctional bases. The sequence was collected from a newborn girl in good health. The bases read TGCAGTGGTTGGCGGGGGGGCACAGATACGCAGTATTTT. Its translation reads: CSGWRGGTDTQYF.